The TCR beta chain under discussion was sequenced for a study of T cell responses to AZD1222 COVID-19 vaccine. Overall study context: Second-dose timings of about 4 or about 12 weeks were pooled. Findings of the study overall: Repertoires were obtained solely post-peak T cell response. Mapped onto spike, vaccine-associated CD4 TCRs spanned it and were dominant at 160-218 and 743-854.

V lost 1 base, J lost 6 bases, and 3 bases lay in between. This CDR3 contains 11 residues. Germline V gene sequence: CDR1 SNHLY, CDR2 FYNNEI. Using immunoSEQ multiplex PCR, the repertoire was profiled, and TCRdb retains in-frame clones only, with some absent. This table holds approximately 26,000 clones, roughly 90% found once. This clone has a handful of counts. Antigen specificity is unknown. V usage is TRBV2 and J usage is TRBJ1-2; D unclear. The sequence derives from an adult in good health. The sequences come from peripheral blood, collected on day 0 of AZD1222 vaccination. In DNA, the CDR3 is TGTGCCAGCAGTGAAGATCATGGCTACACCTTC. This sequence encodes CASSEDHGYTF.